The T cell receptor beta chain under discussion was sequenced for a study of shared clonotypes between healthy human individuals. Study observations and caveats: Even with large depth, rarefaction showed that sorted-subset sequencing was incomplete.

This clone has only one observation. Its antigen is still unknown. Clones were sequenced by immunoSEQ multiplex PCR, and TCRdb holds only the in-frame ones, with some missing. The sample consists of about 600,000 clones, roughly 98% of them appearing once. CDR3 length equals 14 residues. Looked up from germline, CDR1 is SQVTM and CDR2 is ANQGSEA. V dropped 3 bases and J dropped 4 bases, with 12 bases sitting between them. CD8 cells regarded as naive lacked CD45RO, were positively chosen for CCR7, and omitted terminally differentiated effector memory CD45RA+ cells. What was sequenced was naive CD8+ T cells sorted from blood. The receptor was derived from a man younger than 45 in good health. The chain uses TRBV29-1 and TRBJ1-4; perhaps TRBD1 as D (5 bases). CDR3 residues: CSVDEGWGNEKLFF. DNA for the CDR3: TGCAGCGTTGATGAGGGGTGGGGTAATGAAAAACTGTTTTTT.